This entry lists 5 T cell receptor beta chains sequenced from one sample in a study of OX40 agonist ivuxolimab in advanced cancers. TCRdb's table, derived via immunoSEQ multiplex PCR, lists solely in-frame clones and lacks some. The sample lists 55,000 to 70,000 clones, about 85% occurring once. This specimen was CD4+ or CD8+ T cells sorted from blood, taken in a trial of the OX40 agonist ivuxolimab. All receptors come from an adult with an advanced solid tumor such as melanoma, head and neck, liver or kidney cancer.

The CDR3 nucleotides are TGTGCCAGCAGTTTACGGCTCGAGCAGTACTTC. As protein: CASSLRLEQYF. The gene calls are TRBV28 and TRBJ2-5; D is ambiguous. TRBJ2-7 explains the end of the DNA better; the J call may be wrong. CDR3 length: 11 amino acids. Germline CDR1 is MDHEN and CDR2 is SYDVKM.

This chain joins TRBV2 and TRBJ2-5; possibly TRBD1 for D (6 bases). The J call may be wrong; the DNA end is better matched by TRBJ2-7. The CDR3 is made up of 15 amino acids. Germline V CDR1 and CDR2: SNHLY, FYNNEI. CDR3 nucleotide sequence: TGTGCCAGCAGATCTACAGGGAACGTTTTGGCCGAGCAGTACTTC. This gives the protein CASRSTGNVLAEQYF.

This chain links TRBV7-2 with TRBJ1-4; weak D call: TRBD1 (6 bases). Germline-derived CDR1 and CDR2 are SGHTA and FQGNSA. Trimming left V 1 base short and J 6 bases short, with 12 bases between. This CDR3 is built from 15 residues. CDR3 in amino acids: CASSLDPGADEKLFF. The CDR3, as DNA: TGTGCCAGCAGCTTAGATCCGGGGGCGGATGAAAAACTGTTTTTT.

This clone occurred once. V is TRBV4-1 and J is TRBJ2-4; D not resolved. Trimming removed 0 bases from V and 0 bases from J, with 3 bases in between. The germline CDR1 and CDR2 sequences are MGHRA and YSYEKL. There are 14 residues in the CDR3. In DNA form, the CDR3 reads TGCGCCAGCAGCCAAGAACTAGCCAAAAACATTCAGTACTTC. This sequence encodes CASSQELAKNIQYF.

The rearrangement joins TRBV7-2 to TRBJ2-7; D not resolved. This CDR3 comprises 15 residues. Germline values: CDR1 SGHTA, CDR2 FQGNSA. The ends were cut back, 0 bases at V and 0 bases at J, with 9 bases in the middle. In DNA form, the CDR3 reads TGTGCCAGCAGCTTAGCCGGGTTTTCCTCCTACGAGCAGTACTTC. It translates to CASSLAGFSSYEQYF.